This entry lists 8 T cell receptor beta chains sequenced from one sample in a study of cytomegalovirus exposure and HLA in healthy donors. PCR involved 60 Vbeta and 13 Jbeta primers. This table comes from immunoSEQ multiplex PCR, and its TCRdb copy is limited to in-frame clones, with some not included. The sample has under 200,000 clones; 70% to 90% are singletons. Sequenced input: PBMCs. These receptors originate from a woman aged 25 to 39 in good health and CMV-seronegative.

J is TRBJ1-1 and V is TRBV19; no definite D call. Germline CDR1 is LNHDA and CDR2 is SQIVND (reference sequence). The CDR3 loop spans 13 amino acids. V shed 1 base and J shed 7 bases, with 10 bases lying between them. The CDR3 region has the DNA TGTGCCAGTAGTATAGGCCGGGTTGATGAAGCTTTCTTT. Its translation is CASSIGRVDEAFF.

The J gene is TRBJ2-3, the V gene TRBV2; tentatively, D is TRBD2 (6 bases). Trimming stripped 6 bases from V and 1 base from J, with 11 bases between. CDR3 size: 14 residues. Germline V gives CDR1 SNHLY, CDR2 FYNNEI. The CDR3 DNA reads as TGTGCCAGCAGGACTAGTTCTGGCACAGATACGCAGTATTTT. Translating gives CASRTSSGTDTQYF.

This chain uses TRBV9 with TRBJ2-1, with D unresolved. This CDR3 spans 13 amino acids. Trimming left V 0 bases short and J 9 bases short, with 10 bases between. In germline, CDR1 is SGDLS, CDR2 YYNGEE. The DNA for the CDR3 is TGTGCCAGCAGCGTAGGAGAAGTGAGTGAGCAGTTCTTC. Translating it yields CASSVGEVSEQFF.

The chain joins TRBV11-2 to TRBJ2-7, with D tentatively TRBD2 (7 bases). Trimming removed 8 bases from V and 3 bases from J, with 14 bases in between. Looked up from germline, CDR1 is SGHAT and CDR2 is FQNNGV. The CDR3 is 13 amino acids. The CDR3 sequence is CASRGRGLYEQYF. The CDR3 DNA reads TGTGCCAGCCGCGGGCGGGGGCTCTACGAGCAGTACTTC.

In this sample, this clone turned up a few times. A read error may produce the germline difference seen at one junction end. This CDR3 is CASSQVVAGNDQPQHF. CDR3 coding DNA: TGTGCCAGCAGCCAAGTCGTGGCAGGGAATGATCAGCCCCAGCATTTT. The chain couples TRBV4-1 to TRBJ1-5, with D tentatively TRBD1 (5 bases). Germline V CDR1 and CDR2: MGHRA, YSYEKL. The CDR3 length is 16 residues.

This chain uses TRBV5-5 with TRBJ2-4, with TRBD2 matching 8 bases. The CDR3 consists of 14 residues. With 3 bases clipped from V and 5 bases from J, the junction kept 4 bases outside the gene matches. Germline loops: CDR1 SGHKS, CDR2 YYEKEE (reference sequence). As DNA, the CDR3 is TGTGCCAGCAGCTCCCGGGGGGGCGAAAACATTCAGTACTTC. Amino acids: CASSSRGGENIQYF. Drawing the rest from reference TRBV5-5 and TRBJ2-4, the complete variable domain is DAGVTQSPTHLIKTRGQQVTLRCSPISGHKSVSWYQQVLGQGPQFIFQYYEKEERGRGNFPDRFSARQFPNYSSELNVNALLLGDSALYLCASSSRGGENIQYFGAGTRLSVL.

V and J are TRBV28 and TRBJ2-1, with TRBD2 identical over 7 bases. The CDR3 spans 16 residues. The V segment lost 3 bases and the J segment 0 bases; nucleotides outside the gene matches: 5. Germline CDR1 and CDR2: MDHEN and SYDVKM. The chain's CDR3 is CASSFLAASSYNEQFF. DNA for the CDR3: TGTGCCAGCAGTTTCCTAGCGGCTAGCTCCTACAATGAGCAGTTCTTC.

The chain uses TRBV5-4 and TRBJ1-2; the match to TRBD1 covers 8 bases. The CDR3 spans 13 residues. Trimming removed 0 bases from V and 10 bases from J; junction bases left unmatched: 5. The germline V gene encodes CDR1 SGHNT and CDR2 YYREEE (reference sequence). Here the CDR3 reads CASSLDRGIYYTF. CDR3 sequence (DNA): TGTGCCAGCAGCTTGGACAGGGGGATATACTACACCTTC.